This is a list of T cell receptor beta chains from one sample in a study of beta chain features in type 1 diabetes. Sequenced by immunoSEQ multiplex PCR; TCRdb stores in-frame clones only, minus some. This table has under 400,000 clones, 15% to 20% appearing once. Sample: naive CD4+ T cells from blood. All receptors come from a woman between 18 and 29 years old in good health. The CDR3 runs from the conserved cysteine through the conserved F or W. The order of the fields is CDR3 protein, CDR3 DNA, J gene, V gene, D gene, clone size. The D gene is left open where the match is weak. Not every row has a clone size; where given, it reads once, few, many or a size class.

CDR3: CASSPGDRGSYEQYF
DNA: TGTGCCAGCTCACCCGGGGACAGGGGGTCCTACGAGCAGTACTTC
J: TRBJ2-7
V: TRBV18
D: TRBD1
size: few

CDR3: CASGLVPYYNEQFF
DNA: TGTGCTAGTGGTTTGGTACCCTATTACAATGAGCAGTTCTTC
J: TRBJ2-1
V: TRBV12-5
D: .
size: .

CDR3: CAWRGLAGEQFF
DNA: TGTGCCTGGAGGGGACTAGCAGGCGAGCAGTTCTTC
J: TRBJ2-1
V: TRBV30
D: TRBD2
size: .

CDR3: CASSSQRQPQHF
DNA: TGTGCCAGCAGCTCCCAGAGGCAGCCCCAGCATTTT
J: TRBJ1-5
V: TRBV7-2
D: .
size: .

CDR3: CASSSATPGHQIECQPQHF
DNA: TGCGCCAGCAGCTCGGCTACTCCGGGACACCAAATTGAATGTCAGCCCCAGCATTTT
J: TRBJ1-5
V: TRBV5-1
D: .
size: .

CDR3: CASSAGLTNYGYTF
DNA: TGCGCCAGCAGCGCTGGACTTACTAACTATGGCTACACCTTC
J: TRBJ1-2
V: TRBV5-1
D: .
size: few

CDR3: CASSITGVAGELFF
DNA: TGTGCCAGCAGCATTACAGGGGTGGCCGGGGAGCTGTTTTTT
J: TRBJ2-2
V: TRBV9
D: TRBD1
size: .

CDR3: CASSSDRRAYEQYF
DNA: TGTGCCAGCAGCTCCGACAGGAGAGCCTACGAGCAGTACTTC
J: TRBJ2-7
V: TRBV13
D: .
size: few

CDR3: CASSLNRNYGYTF
DNA: TGTGCCAGCAGCTTAAACAGAAACTATGGCTACACCTTC
J: TRBJ1-2
V: TRBV7-6
D: .
size: .

CDR3: CSVGTVQGTSYNEQFF
DNA: TGCAGCGTTGGGACCGTACAGGGTACCTCCTACAATGAGCAGTTCTTC
J: TRBJ2-1
V: TRBV29-1
D: .
size: .

CDR3: CASTSGVNQPQHF
DNA: TGCGCCAGCACCTCAGGGGTTAATCAGCCCCAGCATTTT
J: TRBJ1-5
V: TRBV4-1
D: .
size: .